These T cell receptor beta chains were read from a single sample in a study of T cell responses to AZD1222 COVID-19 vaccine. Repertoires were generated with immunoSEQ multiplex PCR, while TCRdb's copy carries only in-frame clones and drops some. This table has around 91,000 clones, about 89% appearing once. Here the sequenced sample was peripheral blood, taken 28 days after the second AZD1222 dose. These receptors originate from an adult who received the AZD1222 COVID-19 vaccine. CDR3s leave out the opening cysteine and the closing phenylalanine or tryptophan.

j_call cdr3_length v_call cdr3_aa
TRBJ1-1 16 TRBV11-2 ASSLLQQTGGFPTEAF
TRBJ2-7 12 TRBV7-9 ASSLGPPSYEQY
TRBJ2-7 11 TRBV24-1 ATSDGAGSEQY
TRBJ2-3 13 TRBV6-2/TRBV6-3 ASSAWGSELNTQY
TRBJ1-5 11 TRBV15 ATSGWGNQPQH
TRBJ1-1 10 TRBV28 ASSFYSSEAF
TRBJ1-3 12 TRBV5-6 ASSLSGVVNTIY
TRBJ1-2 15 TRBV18 ASSPRQGAASNYGYT
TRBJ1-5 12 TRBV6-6 ASTPGPLAQPQH
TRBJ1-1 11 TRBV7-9 ASSSTGQREAF
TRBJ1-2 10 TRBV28 ASRLPGRGYT
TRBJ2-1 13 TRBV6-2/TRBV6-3 ASSSGGGSYNEQF
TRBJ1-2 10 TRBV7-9 ASSPGTEGYT
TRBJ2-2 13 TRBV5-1 ASSSQGERTGELF
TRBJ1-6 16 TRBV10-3 AISESGRIDSYNSPLH
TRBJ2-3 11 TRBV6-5 ASGVSGADTQY
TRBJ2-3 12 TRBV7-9 ASSSRASTDTQY
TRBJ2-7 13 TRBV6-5 ASSYSKSGGYEQY
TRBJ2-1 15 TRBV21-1 ASSKGTSGRRCNEQF
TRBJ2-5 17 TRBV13 ASSLGRGTSGRTKETQY
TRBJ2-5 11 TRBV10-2 ASLSAGQETQY
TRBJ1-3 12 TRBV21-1 ASSAWFTGNTIY
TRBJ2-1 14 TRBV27 ASSLSSRGSYNEQF
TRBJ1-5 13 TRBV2 ASTRDRGSGQPQH
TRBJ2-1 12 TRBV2 ASRMLAGYNEQF
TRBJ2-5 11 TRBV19 ASSDSYQETQY
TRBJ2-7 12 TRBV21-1 ASHISEGPVKQY